This T cell receptor (beta chain) stems from a study of shared clonotypes between healthy human individuals. Positive CCR7 selection of CD45RO-negative cells yielded the naive CD8 cells, and terminally differentiated effector memory CD45RA+ cells were excluded. Of note for this clone: Its antigen is not known.

V dropped 3 bases and J dropped 4; count of bases not matched to a gene: 5. CDR3 length: 15 amino acids. Germline V lookup: CDR1 SEHNR, CDR2 FQNEAQ (reference sequence). Points from the study as a whole: What limited the represented genetic and exposure-history diversity was the small number of donors.

The assay was run at deep level. When replicate PCRs were run on sorted subsets, they used approximately 210 ng DNA, about 30,000 T cell genomes. Assay: immunoSEQ multiplex PCR; the TCRdb copy retains only in-frame clones and omits some. This sample has more than 2 million clones, with 90% to 95% found just once. The sample comprised naive CD8+ T cells from PBMCs. The source of this sequence is a man between 18 and 29 years old in good health. Some clones in this sample may be carry-over from other donors' samples. The rearrangement joins TRBV7-9 to TRBJ2-7, with 11 nucleotides matching TRBD2. CDR3 in DNA: TGTGCCAGCAGCTTCACCGGACTAGCGGGTTACGAGCAGTACTTC. This translates into CASSFTGLAGYEQYF.